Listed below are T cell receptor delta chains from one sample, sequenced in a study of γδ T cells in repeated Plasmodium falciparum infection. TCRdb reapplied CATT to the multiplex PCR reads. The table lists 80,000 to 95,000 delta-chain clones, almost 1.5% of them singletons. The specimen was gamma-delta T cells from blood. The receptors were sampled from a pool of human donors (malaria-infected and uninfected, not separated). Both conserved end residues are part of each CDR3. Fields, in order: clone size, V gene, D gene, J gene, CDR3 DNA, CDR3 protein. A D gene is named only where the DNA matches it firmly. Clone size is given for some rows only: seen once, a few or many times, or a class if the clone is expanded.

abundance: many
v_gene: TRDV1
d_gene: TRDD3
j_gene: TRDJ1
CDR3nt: TGTGCTCTTGGGGAACCGACTGGGGGATTCCCCGATAAACTCATCTTT
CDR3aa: CALGEPTGGFPDKLIF

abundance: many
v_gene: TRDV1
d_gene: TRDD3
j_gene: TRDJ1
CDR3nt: TGTGCTCTTGGGTCCCTACCCCTCAGCTGGGGGATACCTAGGGATAGCACCGATAAACTCATCTTT
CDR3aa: CALGSLPLSWGIPRDSTDKLIF

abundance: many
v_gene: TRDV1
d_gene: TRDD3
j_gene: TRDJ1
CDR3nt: TGTGCTCTTGGGGAACTTAAATACTGGGGGATAAAACCCCGCGACACCGATAAACTCATCTTT
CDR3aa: CALGELKYWGIKPRDTDKLIF

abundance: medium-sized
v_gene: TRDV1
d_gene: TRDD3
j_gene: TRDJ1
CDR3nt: TGTGCTCTTGGGGAACTGGGCAGTCGGGTACCCTTCATTACTGGGGGATCCCACACCGATAAACTCATCTTT
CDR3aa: CALGELGSRVPFITGGSHTDKLIF

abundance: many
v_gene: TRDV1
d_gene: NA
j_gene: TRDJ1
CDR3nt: TGTGCTCTTGGGGAAAGAGGGTACCCGGGGTACACCGATAAACTCATCTTT
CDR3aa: CALGERGYPGYTDKLIF

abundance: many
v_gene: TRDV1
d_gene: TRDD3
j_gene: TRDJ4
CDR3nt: TGTGCTCTTGGGGAAGGATATTTAACTATTCCCCGGAGATCTGGGGGATACGCTAGACCCCTGATCTTT
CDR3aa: CALGEGYLTIPRRSGGYARPLIF

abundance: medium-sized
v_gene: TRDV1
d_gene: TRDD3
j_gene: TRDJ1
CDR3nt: TGTGCTCTTGGGGAACTAATTGTGTCACCCATAAAGTCAAATTTTACTGGGGACCAGAAACTCATCTTT
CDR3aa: CALGELIVSPIKSNFTGDQKLIF

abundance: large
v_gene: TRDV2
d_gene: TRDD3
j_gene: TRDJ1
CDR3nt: TGTGCCTGTGACACCCTCCTACTGGGGGATACCCGCTACACCGATAAACTCATCTTT
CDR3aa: CACDTLLLGDTRYTDKLIF

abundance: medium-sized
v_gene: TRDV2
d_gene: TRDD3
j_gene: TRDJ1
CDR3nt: TGTGCCTGTGACGGGGGCGCCACTCGTACTGGGGGATACAAAGTTGATAAACTCATCTTT
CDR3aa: CACDGGATRTGGYKVDKLIF

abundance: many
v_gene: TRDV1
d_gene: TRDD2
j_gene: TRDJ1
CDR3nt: TGTGCTCTTGGGGAACAGGGTTTTCGGCCTTCCTACGCAAAACTGGGGCTTTCCACCGATAAACTCATCTTT
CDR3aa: CALGEQGFRPSYAKLGLSTDKLIF

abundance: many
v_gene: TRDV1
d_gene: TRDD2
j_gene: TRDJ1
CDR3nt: TGTGCTCTTGGGGAAATCCACTTCCTTCCTCGTACCGCGAACACCGATAAACTCATCTTT
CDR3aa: CALGEIHFLPRTANTDKLIF

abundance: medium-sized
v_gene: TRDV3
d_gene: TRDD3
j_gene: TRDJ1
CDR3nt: TGTGCCTTACAGTACTGGGGGATATCGTACACCGATAAACTCATCTTT
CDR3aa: CALQYWGISYTDKLIF

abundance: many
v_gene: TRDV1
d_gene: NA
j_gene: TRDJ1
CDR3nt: TGTGCTCTTGGGGACCCATTCCTACGTCGGGGGACCACCGATAAACTCATCTTT
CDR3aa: CALGDPFLRRGTTDKLIF

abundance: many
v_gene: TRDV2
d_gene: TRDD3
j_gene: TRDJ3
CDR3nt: TGTGCCTGTGACCCGGTACTGGGGGTTTCCTGGGACACCCGACAGATGTTTTTC
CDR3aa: CACDPVLGVSWDTRQMFF

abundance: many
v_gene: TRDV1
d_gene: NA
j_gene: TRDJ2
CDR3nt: TGTGCTCTTGGGGAACCCGTCCTCCGGGGTTTGACAGCACAACTCTTCTTT
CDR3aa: CALGEPVLRGLTAQLFF

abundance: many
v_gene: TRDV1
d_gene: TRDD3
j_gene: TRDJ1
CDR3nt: TGTGCTCTTGGGGAAACCTCTCCTAAGCGGGGGATAAGTGGCGATAAACTCATCTTT
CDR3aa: CALGETSPKRGISGDKLIF

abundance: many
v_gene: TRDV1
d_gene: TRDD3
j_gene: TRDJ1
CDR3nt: TGTGCTCTTGGGGAACGTAGGGGGATACGCTACACCGATAAACTCATCTTT
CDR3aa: CALGERRGIRYTDKLIF

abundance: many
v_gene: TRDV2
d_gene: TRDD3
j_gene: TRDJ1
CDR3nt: TGTGCCTGTGACGTCCTGGGGGATACAGCCGATAAACTCATCTTT
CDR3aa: CACDVLGDTADKLIF

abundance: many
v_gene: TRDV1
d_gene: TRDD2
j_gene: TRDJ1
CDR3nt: TGTGCTCTTGGGGAACTCCTTCCTGCACTCTGGAGCTACGATCACACCGATAAACTCATCTTT
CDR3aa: CALGELLPALWSYDHTDKLIF

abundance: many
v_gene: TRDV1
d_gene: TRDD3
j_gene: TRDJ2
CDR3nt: TGTGCTCTTGGGGAACTCCCGGCCTACCCGATCTCGTACTGGGGGATACGGACAGCACAACTCTTCTTT
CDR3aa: CALGELPAYPISYWGIRTAQLFF

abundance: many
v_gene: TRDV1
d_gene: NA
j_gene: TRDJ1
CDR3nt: TGTGCTCTTGGTTCACAATCTCCGGATGGTTGTAACACCGATAAACTCATCTTT
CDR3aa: CALGSQSPDGCNTDKLIF

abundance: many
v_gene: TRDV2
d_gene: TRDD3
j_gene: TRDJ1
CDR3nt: TGTGCCTGTGACAAATTGGGGGATACGCGAAAGGATAAACTCATCTTT
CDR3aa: CACDKLGDTRKDKLIF

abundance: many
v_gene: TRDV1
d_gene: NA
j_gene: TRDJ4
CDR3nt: TGTGCTCTTGACTCTCCTACGTTCCCTCGTTGGAAAGCCAGACCCCTGATCTTT
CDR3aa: CALDSPTFPRWKARPLIF

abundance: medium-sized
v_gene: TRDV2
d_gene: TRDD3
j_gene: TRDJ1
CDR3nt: TGTGCCTGTGACTTAAGGAACGTGGGGGATACTTACACCGATAAACTCATCTTT
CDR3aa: CACDLRNVGDTYTDKLIF

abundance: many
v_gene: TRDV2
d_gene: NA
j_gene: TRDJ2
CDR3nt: TGTGCCTGTGACACCGGTACAGCACAACTCTTCTTT
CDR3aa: CACDTGTAQLFF

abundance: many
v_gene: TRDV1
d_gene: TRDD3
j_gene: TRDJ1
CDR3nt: TGTGCTCTTGGGGAAGGGGGATTCTACACCGATAAACTCATCTTT
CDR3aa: CALGEGGFYTDKLIF

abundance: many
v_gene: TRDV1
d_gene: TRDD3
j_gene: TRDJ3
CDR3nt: TGTGCTCTTGGGGAATTGTACTGGGGGGACTCCTGGGACACCCGACAGATGTTTTTC
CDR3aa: CALGELYWGDSWDTRQMFF

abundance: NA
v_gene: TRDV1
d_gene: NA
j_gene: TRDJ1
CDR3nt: TGTGCTCTTTGGGAACTAGGAATGATACGCAATAAACTCATCTTT
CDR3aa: CALWELGMIRNKLIF

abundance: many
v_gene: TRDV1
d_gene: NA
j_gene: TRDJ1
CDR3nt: TGTGCTCTTGGGAAGTCCCGTCCTTTGTTTGGGGTCGATAAACTCATCTTT
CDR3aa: CALGKSRPLFGVDKLIF

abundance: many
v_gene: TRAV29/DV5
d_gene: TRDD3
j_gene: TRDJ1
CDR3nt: TGTGCAGCAAGCGATTCCGCACGTCTGGTGGGGGATTTTGCTAAACTCATCTTT
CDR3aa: CAASDSARLVGDFAKLIF

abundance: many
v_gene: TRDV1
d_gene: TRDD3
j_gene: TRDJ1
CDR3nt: TGTGCTCTTGGGAAGGGGTCCTACTCCTACTGGGGGATAACCGATAAACTCATCTTT
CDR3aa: CALGKGSYSYWGITDKLIF

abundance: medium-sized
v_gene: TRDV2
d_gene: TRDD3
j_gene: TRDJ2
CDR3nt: TGTGCCTGTGACACTTCGGGGAACTGGGGACAACTCTTCTTT
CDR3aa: CACDTSGNWGQLFF

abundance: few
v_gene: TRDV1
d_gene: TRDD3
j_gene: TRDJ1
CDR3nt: TGTGCTCTTGGGGAATCTTTCTGGGGGAGGTCAGATAAACTCATCTTT
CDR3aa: CALGESFWGRSDKLIF

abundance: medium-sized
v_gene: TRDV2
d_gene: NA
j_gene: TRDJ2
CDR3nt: TGTGCCTGTGACAGGGGATTGACAGCACAACTCTTCTTT
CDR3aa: CACDRGLTAQLFF

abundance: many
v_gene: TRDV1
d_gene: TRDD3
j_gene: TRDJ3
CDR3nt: TGTGCTCTTGGGGGTTTCCTACTGGGGGATACCTGGGACACCCGACAGATGTTTTTC
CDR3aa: CALGGFLLGDTWDTRQMFF

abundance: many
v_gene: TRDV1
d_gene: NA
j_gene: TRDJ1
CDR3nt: TGTGCTCTTGGGGAAATGCAGCCCGTTCCAGCCGATAAACTCATCTTT
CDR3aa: CALGEMQPVPADKLIF

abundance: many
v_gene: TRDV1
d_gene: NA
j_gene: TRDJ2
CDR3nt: TGTGCTCTTGGGGAACTAGAGTGGGGTCTGCCAGAGACAGCACAACTCTTCTTT
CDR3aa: CALGELEWGLPETAQLFF

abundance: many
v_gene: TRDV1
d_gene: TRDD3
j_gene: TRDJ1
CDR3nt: TGTGCTCTTGATTCCCTACAATCTACTGGGGGATACTCCAACGCCAAAAAACCGTACACCGATAAACTCATCTTT
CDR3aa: CALDSLQSTGGYSNAKKPYTDKLIF

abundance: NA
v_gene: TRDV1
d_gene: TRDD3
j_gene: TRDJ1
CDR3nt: TGTGCTCTTGGTTTTCCTTACCTAAGACTGGGGGGGAAATACACCGATAAACTCATCTTT
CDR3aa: CALGFPYLRLGGKYTDKLIF

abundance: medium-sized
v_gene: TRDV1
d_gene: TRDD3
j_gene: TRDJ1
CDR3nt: TGTGCTCTTGGGGCCCATAAAACTTCCCTACGTACTGGGGCAAGGGGCACCGATAAACTCATCTTT
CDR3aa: CALGAHKTSLRTGARGTDKLIF

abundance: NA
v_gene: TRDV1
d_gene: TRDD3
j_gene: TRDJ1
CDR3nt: TGTGCTCTTGGGAAACCCCCCTCCTGGGGGACTTACACCGATAAACTCATCTTT
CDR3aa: CALGKPPSWGTYTDKLIF